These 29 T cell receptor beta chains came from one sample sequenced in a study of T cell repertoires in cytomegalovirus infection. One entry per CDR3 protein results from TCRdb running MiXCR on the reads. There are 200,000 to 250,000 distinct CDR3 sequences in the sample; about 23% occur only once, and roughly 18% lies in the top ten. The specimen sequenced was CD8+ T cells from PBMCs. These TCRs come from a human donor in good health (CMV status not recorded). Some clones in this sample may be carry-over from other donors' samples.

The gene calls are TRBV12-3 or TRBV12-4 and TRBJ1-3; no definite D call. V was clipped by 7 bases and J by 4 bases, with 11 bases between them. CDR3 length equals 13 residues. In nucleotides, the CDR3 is TGTGCCAGCACTCTATTCGTGGGAAACACCATATATTTT. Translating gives CASTLFVGNTIYF.

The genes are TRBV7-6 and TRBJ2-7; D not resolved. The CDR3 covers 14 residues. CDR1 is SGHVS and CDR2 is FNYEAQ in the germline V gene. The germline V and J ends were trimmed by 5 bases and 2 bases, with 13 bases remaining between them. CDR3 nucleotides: TGTGCCAGCAGCCCGGGCCCGGTCACCTACGAGCAGTACTTC. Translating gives CASSPGPVTYEQYF.

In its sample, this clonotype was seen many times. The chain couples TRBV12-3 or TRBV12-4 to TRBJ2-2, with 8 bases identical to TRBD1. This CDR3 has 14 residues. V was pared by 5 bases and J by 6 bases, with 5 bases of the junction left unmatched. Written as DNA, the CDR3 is TGTGCCAGCAGTGCCGGACAGGGCGCCGGGGAGCTGTTTTTT. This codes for CASSAGQGAGELFF.

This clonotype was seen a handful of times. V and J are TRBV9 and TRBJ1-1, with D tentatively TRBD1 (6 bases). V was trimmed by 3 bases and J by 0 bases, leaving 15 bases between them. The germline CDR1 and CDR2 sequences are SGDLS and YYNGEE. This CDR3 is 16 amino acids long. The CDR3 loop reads CASSAEGGSMNTEAFF. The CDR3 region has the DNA TGTGCCAGCAGCGCGGAGGGGGGATCCATGAACACTGAAGCTTTCTTT.

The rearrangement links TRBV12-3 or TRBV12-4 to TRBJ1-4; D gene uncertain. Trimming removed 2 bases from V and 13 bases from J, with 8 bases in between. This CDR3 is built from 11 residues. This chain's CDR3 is CASSLSAVLFF. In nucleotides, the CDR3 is TGTGCCAGCAGTTTATCGGCAGTACTGTTTTTT.

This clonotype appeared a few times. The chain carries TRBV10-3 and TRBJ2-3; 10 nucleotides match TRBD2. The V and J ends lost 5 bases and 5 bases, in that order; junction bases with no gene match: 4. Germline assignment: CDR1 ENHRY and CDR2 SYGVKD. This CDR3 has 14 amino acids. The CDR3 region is CAISQAGGVDTQYF. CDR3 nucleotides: TGTGCCATCAGTCAAGCGGGGGGGGTAGATACGCAGTATTTT.

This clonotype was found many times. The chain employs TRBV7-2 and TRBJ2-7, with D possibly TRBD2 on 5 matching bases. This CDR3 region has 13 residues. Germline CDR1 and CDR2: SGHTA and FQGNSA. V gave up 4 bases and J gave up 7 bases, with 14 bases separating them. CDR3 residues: CASSSGVASEQYF. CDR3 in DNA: TGTGCCAGCAGCTCCGGGGTAGCGAGTGAGCAGTACTTC.

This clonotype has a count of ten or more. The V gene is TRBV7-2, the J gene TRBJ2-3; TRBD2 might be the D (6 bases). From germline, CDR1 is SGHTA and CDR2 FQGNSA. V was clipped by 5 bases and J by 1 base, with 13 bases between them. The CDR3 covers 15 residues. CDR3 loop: CASSPPGGGTDTQYF. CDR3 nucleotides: TGTGCCAGCAGCCCGCCGGGCGGGGGCACAGATACGCAGTATTTT. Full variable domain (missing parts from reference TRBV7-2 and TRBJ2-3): GAGVSQSPSNKVTEKGKDVELRCDPISGHTALYWYRQSLGQGLEFLIYFQGNSAPDKSGLPSDRFSAERTGGSVSTLTIQRTQQEDSAVYLCASSPPGGGTDTQYFGPGTRLTVL.

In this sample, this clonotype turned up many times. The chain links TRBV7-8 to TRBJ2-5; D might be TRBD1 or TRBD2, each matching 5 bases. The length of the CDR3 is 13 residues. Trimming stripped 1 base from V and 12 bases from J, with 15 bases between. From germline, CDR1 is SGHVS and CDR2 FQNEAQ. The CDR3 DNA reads TGTGCCAGCAGCTTAGTAGGACAATTTAGCGAGTACTTC. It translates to CASSLVGQFSEYF.

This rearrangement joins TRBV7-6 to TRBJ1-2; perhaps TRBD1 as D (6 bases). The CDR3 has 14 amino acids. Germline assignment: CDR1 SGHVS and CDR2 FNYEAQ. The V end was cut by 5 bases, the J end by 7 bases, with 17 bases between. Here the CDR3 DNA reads TGTGCCAGCAGCCACCCACAGGGTTCGCCTGGCTACACCTTC. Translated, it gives CASSHPQGSPGYTF.

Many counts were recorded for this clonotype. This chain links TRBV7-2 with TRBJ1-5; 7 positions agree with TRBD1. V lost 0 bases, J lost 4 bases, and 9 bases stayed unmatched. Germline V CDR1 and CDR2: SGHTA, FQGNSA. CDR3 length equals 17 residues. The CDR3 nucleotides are TGTGCCAGCAGCTTAGCGGGCAGGGGGTTCGATAATCAGCCCCAGCATTTT. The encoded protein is CASSLAGRGFDNQPQHF.

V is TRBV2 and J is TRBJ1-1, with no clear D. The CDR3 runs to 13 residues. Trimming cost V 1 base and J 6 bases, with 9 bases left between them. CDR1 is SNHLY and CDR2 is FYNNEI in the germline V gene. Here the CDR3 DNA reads TGTGCCAGCAGTGAAGACAGAAGGGCTGAAGCTTTCTTT. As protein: CASSEDRRAEAFF.

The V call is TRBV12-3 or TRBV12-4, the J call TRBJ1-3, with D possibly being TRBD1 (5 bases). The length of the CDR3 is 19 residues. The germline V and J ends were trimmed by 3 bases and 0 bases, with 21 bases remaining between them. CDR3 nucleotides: TGTGCCAGCAGTTTGGCCCCTCTGGGACGGACCGTCTCTGGAAACACCATATATTTT. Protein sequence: CASSLAPLGRTVSGNTIYF.

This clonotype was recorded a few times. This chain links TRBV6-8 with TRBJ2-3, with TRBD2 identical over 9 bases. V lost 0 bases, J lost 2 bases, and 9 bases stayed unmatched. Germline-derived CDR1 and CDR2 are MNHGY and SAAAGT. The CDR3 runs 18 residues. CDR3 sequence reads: CASSYSRVAGAVTDTQYF. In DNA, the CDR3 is TGTGCCAGCAGTTACTCGAGGGTAGCGGGGGCCGTCACAGATACGCAGTATTTT.

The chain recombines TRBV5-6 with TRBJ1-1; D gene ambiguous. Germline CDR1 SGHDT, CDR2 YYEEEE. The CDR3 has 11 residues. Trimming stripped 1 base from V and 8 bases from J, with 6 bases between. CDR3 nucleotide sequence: TGTGCCAGCAGCTTGATCAACGAAGCTTTCTTT. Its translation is CASSLINEAFF.

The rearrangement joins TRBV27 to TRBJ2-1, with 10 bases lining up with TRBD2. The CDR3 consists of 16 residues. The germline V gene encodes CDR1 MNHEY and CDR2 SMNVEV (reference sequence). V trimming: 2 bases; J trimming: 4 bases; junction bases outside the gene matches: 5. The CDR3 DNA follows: TGTGCCAGCAGTTTAGGGTCTAGCGGGGGTTACAATGAGCAGTTCTTC. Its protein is CASSLGSSGGYNEQFF.

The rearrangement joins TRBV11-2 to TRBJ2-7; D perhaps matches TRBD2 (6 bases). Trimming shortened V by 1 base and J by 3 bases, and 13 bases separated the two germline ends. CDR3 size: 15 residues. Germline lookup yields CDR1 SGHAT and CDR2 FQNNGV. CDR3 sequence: CASSLGEVINYEQYF. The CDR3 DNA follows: TGTGCCAGCAGCTTAGGGGAGGTTATTAACTACGAGCAGTACTTC.

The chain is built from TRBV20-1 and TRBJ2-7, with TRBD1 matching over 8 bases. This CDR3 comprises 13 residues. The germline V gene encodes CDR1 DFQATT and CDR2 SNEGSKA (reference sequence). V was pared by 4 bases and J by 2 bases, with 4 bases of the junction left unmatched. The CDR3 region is CSAMTGDTYEQYF. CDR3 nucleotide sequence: TGCAGTGCTATGACAGGGGATACCTACGAGCAGTACTTC.

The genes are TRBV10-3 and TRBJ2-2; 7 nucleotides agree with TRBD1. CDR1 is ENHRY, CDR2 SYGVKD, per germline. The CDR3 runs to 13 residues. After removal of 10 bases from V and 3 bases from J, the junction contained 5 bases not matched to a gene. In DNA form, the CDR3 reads TGTGCCACGACAGGGTTAGACACCGGGGAGCTGTTTTTT. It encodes CATTGLDTGELFF.

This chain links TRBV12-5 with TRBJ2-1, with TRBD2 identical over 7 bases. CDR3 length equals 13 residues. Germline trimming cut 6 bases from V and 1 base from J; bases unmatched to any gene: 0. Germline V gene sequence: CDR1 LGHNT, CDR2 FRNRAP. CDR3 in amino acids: CASGGGSYNEQFF. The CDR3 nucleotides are TGTGCTAGTGGCGGGGGGTCCTACAATGAGCAGTTCTTC.

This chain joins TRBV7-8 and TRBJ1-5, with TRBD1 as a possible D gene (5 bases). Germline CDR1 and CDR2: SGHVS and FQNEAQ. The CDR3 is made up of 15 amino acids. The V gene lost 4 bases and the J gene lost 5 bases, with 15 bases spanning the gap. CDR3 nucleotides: TGTGCCAGCAGCTCGGGACCGAGCCGGGATCAGCCCCAGCATTTT. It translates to CASSSGPSRDQPQHF.

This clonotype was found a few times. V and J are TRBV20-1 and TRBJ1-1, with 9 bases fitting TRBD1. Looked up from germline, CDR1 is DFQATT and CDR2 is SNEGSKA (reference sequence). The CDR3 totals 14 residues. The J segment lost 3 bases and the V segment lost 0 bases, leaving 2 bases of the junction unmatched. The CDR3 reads CSARETGGYTEAFF. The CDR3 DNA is TGCAGTGCTAGAGAAACAGGGGGCTACACTGAAGCTTTCTTT.

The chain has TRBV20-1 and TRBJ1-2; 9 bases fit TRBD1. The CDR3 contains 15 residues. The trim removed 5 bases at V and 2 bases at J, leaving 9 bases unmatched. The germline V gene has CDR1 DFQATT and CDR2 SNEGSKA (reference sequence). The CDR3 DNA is TGCAGTGCTCCGACAGGGGGTTATGGAAACTATGGCTACACCTTC. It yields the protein CSAPTGGYGNYGYTF.

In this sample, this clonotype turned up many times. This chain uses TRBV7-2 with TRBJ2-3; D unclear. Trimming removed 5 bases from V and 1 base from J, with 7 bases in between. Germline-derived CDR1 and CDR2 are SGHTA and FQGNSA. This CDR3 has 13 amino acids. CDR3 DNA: TGTGCCAGCAGCCCCCTTCGCACAGATACGCAGTATTTT. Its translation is CASSPLRTDTQYF.

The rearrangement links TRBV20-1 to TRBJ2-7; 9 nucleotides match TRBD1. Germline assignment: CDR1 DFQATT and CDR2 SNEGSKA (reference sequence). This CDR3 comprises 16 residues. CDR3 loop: CSPASNFRQGAYEQYF. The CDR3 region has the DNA TGCAGCCCTGCCTCAAACTTCAGACAGGGGGCCTACGAGCAGTACTTC.

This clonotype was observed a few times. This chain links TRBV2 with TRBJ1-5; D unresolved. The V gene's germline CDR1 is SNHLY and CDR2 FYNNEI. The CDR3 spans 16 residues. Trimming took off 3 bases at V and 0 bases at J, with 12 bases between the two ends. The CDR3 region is CASSDPADYSNQPQHF. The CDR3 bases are TGTGCCAGCAGTGACCCGGCGGACTATAGCAATCAGCCCCAGCATTTT.

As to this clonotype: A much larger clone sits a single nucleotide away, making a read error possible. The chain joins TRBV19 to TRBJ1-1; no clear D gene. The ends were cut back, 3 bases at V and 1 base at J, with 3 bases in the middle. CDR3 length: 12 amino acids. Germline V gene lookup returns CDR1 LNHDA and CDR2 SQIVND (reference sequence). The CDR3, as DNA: TGTGCCAGTAGTATCTGGAACACTGAAGCTTTCTTT. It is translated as CASSIWNTEAFF. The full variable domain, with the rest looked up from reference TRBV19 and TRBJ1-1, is DGGITQSPKYLFRKEGQNVTLSCEQNLNHDAMYWYRQDPGQGLRLIYYSQIVNDFQKGDIAEGYSVSREKKESFPLTVTSAQKNPTAFYLCASSIWNTEAFFGQGTRLTVV.

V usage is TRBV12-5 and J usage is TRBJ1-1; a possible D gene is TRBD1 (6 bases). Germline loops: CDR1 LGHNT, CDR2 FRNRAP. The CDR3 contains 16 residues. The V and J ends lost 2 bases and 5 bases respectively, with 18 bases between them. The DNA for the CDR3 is TGTGCTAGTGGTTTGTCCTTTACAGGGCAAGTTACTGAAGCTTTCTTT. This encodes CASGLSFTGQVTEAFF.

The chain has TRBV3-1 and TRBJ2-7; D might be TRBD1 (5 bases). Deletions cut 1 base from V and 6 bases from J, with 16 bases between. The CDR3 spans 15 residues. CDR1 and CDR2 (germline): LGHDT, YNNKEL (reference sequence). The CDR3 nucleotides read TGTGCCAGCAGCCAAGCACCTTCAGGGAACGGCGAGCAGTACTTC. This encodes CASSQAPSGNGEQYF.